The 18 T cell receptor beta chains listed next were all sequenced from one sample in a study of blood T cell repertoires in COVID-19. Clones were sequenced by immunoSEQ multiplex PCR, and TCRdb holds only the in-frame ones, with some missing. The table includes tens of thousands of clones, roughly 84% detected once. Material for sequencing was peripheral blood. All receptors derive from a woman of 80 years or more with acute or convalescent COVID-19.

CDR3 coding DNA: TGTGCCAGCAGCCCGGGACTAGCATCGACAGATACGCAGTATTTT. Amino acids: CASSPGLASTDTQYF. The chain uses TRBV5-6 and TRBJ2-3; TRBD2 aligns across 9 bases. This CDR3 is built from 15 residues. In germline, CDR1 is SGHDT, CDR2 YYEEEE. The junction had 6 bases not matched to a gene; V was cut back by 4 bases and J by 3 bases.

This CDR3 is CASSQVAREGQPQHF. For the CDR3, the DNA is TGCGCCAGCAGCCAAGTTGCGAGGGAGGGTCAGCCCCAGCATTTT. The chain carries TRBV4-1 and TRBJ1-5; D remains ambiguous. This CDR3 has 15 amino acids. Trimming stripped 1 base from V and 6 bases from J, with 13 bases between. Germline V gene lookup returns CDR1 MGHRA and CDR2 YSYEKL.

V usage is TRBV6-5 and J usage is TRBJ1-1; TRBD1 agrees at 9 bases. The CDR3 sequence is 12 residues long. V gave up 11 bases and J gave up 2 bases; unmatched junction bases: 3. Germline V gene lookup returns CDR1 MNHEY and CDR2 SVGAGI. The CDR3 coding sequence is TGTGCCTCGGACAGGGGCAACACTGAAGCTTTCTTT. Translated, it gives CASDRGNTEAFF.

This sequence joins TRBV10-3 and TRBJ1-1; possible D gene TRBD1, 6 bases. V was shortened by 5 bases and J by 1 base, with 14 bases between the two germline ends. This CDR3 spans 15 amino acids. Germline CDR1 is ENHRY and CDR2 is SYGVKD. CDR3: CAISSKQGANTEAFF. The CDR3 DNA reads as TGTGCCATCAGTTCAAAACAGGGTGCGAACACTGAAGCTTTCTTT.

The rearrangement uses TRBV7-9 and TRBJ2-3, with 10 bases matching TRBD2. Germline V gene lookup returns CDR1 SEHNR and CDR2 FQNEAQ (reference sequence). The CDR3 contains 15 residues. J gave up 5 bases and V 5 bases, and 7 bases lay outside the gene matches. As DNA, the CDR3 is TGTGCCAGCAGCAAAGCGGGGGGGCAAGGAGATACGCAGTATTTT. Protein: CASSKAGGQGDTQYF.

The V call is TRBV11-2, the J call TRBJ2-7; D not certain. The germline V gene encodes CDR1 SGHAT and CDR2 FQNNGV. Deletions cut 1 base from V and 5 bases from J, with 18 bases between. The CDR3 length is 16 residues. The CDR3 DNA sequence: TGTGCCAGCAGCTTAGGTCGGGTCTTCCCCGTGAACGAGCAGTACTTC. It is translated as CASSLGRVFPVNEQYF.

This chain joins TRBV5-1 and TRBJ1-2, with D maybe TRBD1 (5 bases). V lost 4 bases, J lost 5 bases, and 12 bases lay in between. Germline V gene sequence: CDR1 SGHRS, CDR2 YFSETQ. CDR3 length: 13 amino acids. The chain's CDR3 is CASSELQGYGYTF. CDR3 in DNA: TGCGCCAGCAGCGAGCTCCAGGGTTATGGCTACACCTTC.

The gene calls are TRBV10-3 and TRBJ2-2, with D maybe TRBD1 (5 bases). CDR3 size: 14 residues. The germline gives CDR1 ENHRY, CDR2 SYGVKD. Trimming took off 1 base at V and 7 bases at J, with 10 bases between the two ends. CDR3 residues: CAISELGRSGELFF. The CDR3 bases are TGTGCCATCAGTGAGTTGGGGCGGAGCGGGGAGCTGTTTTTT.

This clone was counted a single time. The rearrangement uses TRBV23-1 and TRBJ1-3; D possibly corresponds to TRBD1 (5 bases). TRBV23-1 is placed among ORFs of uncertain function. This CDR3 region has 17 residues. Trimming removed 0 bases at V and 0 bases at J, with 12 bases between. This chain's CDR3 is CASSQSGQGSSGNTIYF. The CDR3 bases are TGCGCCAGCAGTCAATCCGGGCAGGGTAGCTCTGGAAACACCATATATTTT.

The chain joins TRBV6-2 or TRBV6-3 to TRBJ2-7; TRBD2 aligns across 9 bases. CDR1 MNHEY and CDR2 SVGEGT come from the germline V gene. Trimming removed 5 bases from V and 6 bases from J; junction bases left unmatched: 8. The CDR3 totals 14 residues. The CDR3 loop reads CASSPQGLAAEQYF. In DNA form, the CDR3 reads TGTGCCAGCAGTCCACAGGGACTAGCTGCCGAGCAGTACTTC.

The chain employs TRBV27 and TRBJ2-1; 7 bases line up with TRBD2. The CDR3 contains 15 residues. Germline V gene data show CDR1 as MNHEY and CDR2 as SMNVEV (reference sequence). After removal of 6 bases from V and 5 bases from J, the junction contained 10 bases not matched to a gene. CDR3 DNA sequence: TGTGCCAGCAGAGGAGCGGGGACGAGTGACAATGAGCAGTTCTTC. Translation: CASRGAGTSDNEQFF.

The chain couples TRBV29-1 to TRBJ2-1, with 10 positions matching TRBD1. The V and J ends lost 4 bases and 7 bases, in that order; junction bases with no gene match: 10. Per the germline V gene, CDR1 is SQVTM and CDR2 is ANQGSEA. CDR3 size: 15 residues. The DNA of the CDR3 is TGCAGCGTTGGGGTCGGGACAGGGGTTTCTAATGAGCAGTTCTTC. Its protein product is CSVGVGTGVSNEQFF.

The J gene is TRBJ1-3, the V gene TRBV2; unclear D gene. V was cut by 11 bases and J by 3 bases, with 11 bases left in between. There are 12 residues in the CDR3. Per germline, CDR1 SNHLY and CDR2 FYNNEI. The CDR3 sequence is CADEGLGNTIYF. The CDR3 coding sequence is TGTGCCGATGAAGGACTTGGAAACACCATATATTTT.

The rearrangement joins TRBV3-1 (or the pseudogene TRBV3-2) to TRBJ2-7; 7 bases align to TRBD2. CDR3 length: 17 residues. The V gene end was trimmed by 2 bases and the J gene end by 2 bases; junction bases not matched to a gene: 12. Germline CDR1 LGHDT, CDR2 YNNKEL (reference sequence). This CDR3 is CASSQSTSPRSPYEQYF. DNA for the CDR3: TGTGCCAGCAGCCAATCGACTAGCCCGAGATCTCCCTACGAGCAGTACTTC.

This clone was seen a handful of times. The genes are TRBV5-8 and TRBJ2-5; no clear D. This CDR3 spans 12 amino acids. Germline CDR1 reads SGHTS; CDR2 reads YDEGEE. V lost 4 bases and J lost 0, with 4 bases in between. DNA of the CDR3: TGTGCCAGCAGCGTATACCAAGAGACCCAGTACTTC. It encodes CASSVYQETQYF.

The chain is built from TRBV19 and TRBJ1-2; 7 bases match TRBD1. The germline CDR1 and CDR2 sequences are LNHDA and SQIVND (reference sequence). Trimming removed 1 base from V and 8 bases from J; junction bases left unmatched: 13. The CDR3 covers 16 residues. The CDR3 spells CASSIAEATGAGGYTF. DNA for the CDR3: TGTGCCAGTAGTATAGCCGAAGCCACAGGGGCAGGAGGCTACACCTTC. The whole variable domain, remainder taken from reference TRBV19 and TRBJ1-2, is DGGITQSPKYLFRKEGQNVTLSCEQNLNHDAMYWYRQDPGQGLRLIYYSQIVNDFQKGDIAEGYSVSREKKESFPLTVTSAQKNPTAFYLCASSIAEATGAGGYTFGSGTRLTVV.

The V call is TRBV6-1, the J call TRBJ2-7, with D unresolved. This CDR3 contains 15 residues. With 0 bases removed from V and 2 bases from J, the gap between germline ends came to 11 bases. CDR1 and CDR2 from the germline V gene are MNHNS and SASEGT. Written as DNA, the CDR3 is TGTGCCAGCAGTGAAGCGGCTCAAGTTGCCTACGAGCAGTACTTC. Protein sequence: CASSEAAQVAYEQYF.

CDR3 sequence (DNA): TGTGCCAGCAGTTACGACGGGACACCTGTCTACGAGCAGTACTTC. The encoded protein is CASSYDGTPVYEQYF. The rearrangement uses TRBV6-5 and TRBJ2-7; perhaps TRBD1 as D (6 bases). The ends were cut back, 2 bases at V and 3 bases at J, with 14 bases in the middle. Germline CDR1 is MNHEY and CDR2 is SVGAGI. The CDR3 is 15 residues long.